A single sample gave rise to the 7 T cell receptor beta chains below, sequenced in a study of T cell responses to AZD1222 COVID-19 vaccine (dated by TCRdb to the early 2020s). Interpreted using the paper, the time point label stands for: about 28 days (+/-7) after the second vaccine dose. Library generation was performed with the immunoSEQ multiplex PCR assay. This immuneACCESS table, as held by TCRdb, lists in-frame sequences with V and J called but not all clones. Of the missing ones, under half trace to an unresolved V gene in checked studies; the others have no known cause. The sample data list about 180,000 clones, and around nine tenths of these were observed just once. The ten largest clones capture 25% to 30% of the sample. The sequenced sample was peripheral blood, obtained 28 days after the second AZD1222 dose. The receptors here all came from an adult who received the AZD1222 COVID-19 vaccine.

The rearrangement uses TRBV29-1 and TRBJ2-2, with 7 bases that match TRBD1. CDR1 and CDR2 (germline): SQVTM, ANQGSEA. J was trimmed by 4 bases and V by 3 bases; bases with no gene match: 5. The CDR3 has 14 residues. The CDR3 is CSVDGTGVTGELFF. DNA for the CDR3: TGCAGCGTTGACGGCACAGGGGTCACCGGGGAGCTGTTTTTT.

This clone was seen once. The rearrangement uses TRBV10-3 and TRBJ1-4; no clear D. Trimming cost V 4 bases and J 5 bases, with 11 bases left between them. Germline values: CDR1 ENHRY, CDR2 SYGVKD. The CDR3 contains 14 residues. Here the CDR3 DNA reads TGTGCCATCAGTGCCCGGGCCGAAAATGAAAAACTGTTTTTT. Translating it yields CAISARAENEKLFF.

The CDR3 coding sequence is TGTGCCAGCAGACTGACCATAGCGGGAGTGGAAGATACGCAGTATTTT. The encoded protein is CASRLTIAGVEDTQYF. This chain connects TRBV28 to TRBJ2-3; 9 bases are a match to TRBD2. Trimming at V came to 6 bases and at J to 5 bases, leaving 12 bases not matched to a gene. In germline, CDR1 is MDHEN, CDR2 SYDVKM. The length of the CDR3 is 16 residues. Together with reference TRBV28 and TRBJ2-3, the CDR3 gives the full variable domain: DVKVTQSSRYLVKRTGEKVFLECVQDMDHENMFWYRQDPGLGLRLIYFSYDVKMKEKGDIPEGYSVSREKKERFSLILESASTNQTSMYLCASRLTIAGVEDTQYFGPGTRLTVL.

V usage is TRBV27 and J usage is TRBJ2-1; no clear D gene. V dropped 6 bases and J dropped 8 bases, with 11 bases sitting between them. The CDR3 extends over 12 amino acids. CDR1 MNHEY and CDR2 SMNVEV come from the germline V gene (reference sequence). This CDR3 reads CASSRSRYEQFF. The CDR3 nucleotides are TGTGCCAGCAGCCGTAGCCGTTATGAGCAGTTCTTC.

This sequence joins TRBV7-2 and TRBJ2-3; maybe TRBD2 (5 bases). With 3 bases removed from V and 4 bases from J, the gap between germline ends came to 14 bases. There are 15 residues in the CDR3. CDR1 is SGHTA and CDR2 is FQGNSA in the germline V gene. The CDR3, as DNA: TGTGCCAGCAGCTTGCAAGCTAGCCCCGCAGATACGCAGTATTTT. This gives the protein CASSLQASPADTQYF.

The gene calls are TRBV5-4 and TRBJ2-1; 13 nucleotides match TRBD2. The junction had 6 bases not matched to a gene; V was cut back by 4 bases and J by 5 bases. CDR1 and CDR2 from the germline V gene are SGHNT and YYREEE (reference sequence). This CDR3 has 16 residues. CDR3 nucleotide sequence: TGTGCCAGCAGCCCGGGACTAGCGGGAAGTAACAATGAGCAGTTCTTC. Encoded protein: CASSPGLAGSNNEQFF.

This chain joins TRBV7-3 and TRBJ2-3; D is uncertain. Germline CDR1 reads SGHTA; CDR2 reads FQGTGA. Trimming shortened V by 5 bases and J by 0 bases, and 9 bases separated the two germline ends. This CDR3 comprises 14 residues. CDR3 coding DNA: TGTGCCAGCAGCCCTGGAAGGAGCACAGATACGCAGTATTTT. Translated, it gives CASSPGRSTDTQYF.